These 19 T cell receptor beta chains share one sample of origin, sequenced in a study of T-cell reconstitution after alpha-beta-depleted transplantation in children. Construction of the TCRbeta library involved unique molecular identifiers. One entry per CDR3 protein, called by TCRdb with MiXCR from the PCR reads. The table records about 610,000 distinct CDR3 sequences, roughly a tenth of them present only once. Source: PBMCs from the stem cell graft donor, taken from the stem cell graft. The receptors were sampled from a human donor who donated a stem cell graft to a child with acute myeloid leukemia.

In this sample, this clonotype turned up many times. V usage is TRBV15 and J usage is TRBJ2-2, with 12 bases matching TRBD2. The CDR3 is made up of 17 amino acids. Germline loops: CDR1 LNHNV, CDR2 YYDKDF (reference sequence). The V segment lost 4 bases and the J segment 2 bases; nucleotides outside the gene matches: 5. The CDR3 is CATSKGLAGLNTGELFF. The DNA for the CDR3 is TGTGCCACCAGCAAGGGACTAGCGGGCCTAAACACCGGGGAGCTGTTTTTT. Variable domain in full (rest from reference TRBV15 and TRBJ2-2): DAMVIQNPRYQVTQFGKPVTLSCSQTLNHNVMYWYQQKSSQAPKLLFHYYDKDFNNEADTPDNFQSRRPNTSFCFLDIRSPGLGDTAMYLCATSKGLAGLNTGELFFGEGSRLTVL.

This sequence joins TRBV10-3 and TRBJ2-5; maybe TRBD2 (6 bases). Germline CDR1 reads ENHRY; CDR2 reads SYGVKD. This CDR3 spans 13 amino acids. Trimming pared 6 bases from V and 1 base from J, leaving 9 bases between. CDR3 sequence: CAIRLTSQETQYF. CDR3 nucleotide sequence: TGTGCCATCAGGCTGACTAGCCAAGAGACCCAGTACTTC.

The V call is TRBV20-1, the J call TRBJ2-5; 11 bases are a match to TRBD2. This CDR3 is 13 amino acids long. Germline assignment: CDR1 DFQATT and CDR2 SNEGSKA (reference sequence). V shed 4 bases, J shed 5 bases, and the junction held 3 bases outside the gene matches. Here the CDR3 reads CSANPSGRETQYF. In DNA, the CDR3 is TGCAGTGCTAACCCTAGCGGGAGGGAGACCCAGTACTTC.

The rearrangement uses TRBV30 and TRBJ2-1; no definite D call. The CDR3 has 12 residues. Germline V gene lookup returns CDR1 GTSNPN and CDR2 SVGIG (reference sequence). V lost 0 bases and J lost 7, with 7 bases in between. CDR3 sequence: CAWSVGVNEQFF. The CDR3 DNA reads TGTGCCTGGAGTGTTGGAGTAAATGAGCAGTTCTTC.

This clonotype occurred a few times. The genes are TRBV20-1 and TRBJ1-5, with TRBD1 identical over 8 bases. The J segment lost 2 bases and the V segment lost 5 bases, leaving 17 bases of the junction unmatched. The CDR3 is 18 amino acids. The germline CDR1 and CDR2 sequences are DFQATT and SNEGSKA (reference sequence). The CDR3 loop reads CSAQPLGQGASGNQPQHF. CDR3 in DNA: TGCAGTGCTCAACCCCTCGGACAGGGCGCCTCGGGCAATCAGCCCCAGCATTTT.

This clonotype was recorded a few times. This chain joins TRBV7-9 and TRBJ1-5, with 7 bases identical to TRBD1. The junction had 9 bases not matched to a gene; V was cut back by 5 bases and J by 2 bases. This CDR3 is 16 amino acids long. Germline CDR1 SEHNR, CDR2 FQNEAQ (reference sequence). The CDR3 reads CASSQTTTGGNQPQHF. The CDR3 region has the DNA TGTGCCAGCAGCCAGACTACCACAGGGGGCAATCAGCCCCAGCATTTT.

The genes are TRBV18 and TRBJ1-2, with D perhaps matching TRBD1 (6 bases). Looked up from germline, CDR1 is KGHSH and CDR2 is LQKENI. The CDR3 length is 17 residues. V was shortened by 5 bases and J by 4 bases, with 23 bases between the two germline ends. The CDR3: CASSSQRSEGVGYGYTF. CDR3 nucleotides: TGTGCCAGCTCATCCCAGCGTTCAGAGGGGGTTGGCTATGGCTACACCTTC.

CDR3 region: CASKPSGNTEAFF. In nucleotides, the CDR3 is TGTGCCAGCAAGCCGTCTGGGAACACTGAAGCTTTCTTT. J is TRBJ1-1 and V is TRBV6-2 or TRBV6-3; D is uncertain. V was clipped by 7 bases and J by 1 base, with 10 bases between them. This CDR3 comprises 13 residues. In germline, CDR1 is MNHEY, CDR2 SVGEGT.

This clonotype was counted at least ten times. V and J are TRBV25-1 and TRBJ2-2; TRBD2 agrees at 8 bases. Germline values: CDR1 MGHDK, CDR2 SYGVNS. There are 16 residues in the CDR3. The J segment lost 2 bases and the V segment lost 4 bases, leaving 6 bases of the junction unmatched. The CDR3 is CASSVLAGLNTGELFF. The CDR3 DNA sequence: TGTGCCAGCAGTGTTTTAGCGGGACTAAACACCGGGGAGCTGTTTTTT. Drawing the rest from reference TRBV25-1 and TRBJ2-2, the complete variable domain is EADIYQTPRYLVIGTGKKITLECSQTMGHDKMYWYQQDPGMELHLIHYSYGVNSTEKGDLSSESTVSRIRTEHFPLTLESARPSHTSQYLCASSVLAGLNTGELFFGEGSRLTVL.

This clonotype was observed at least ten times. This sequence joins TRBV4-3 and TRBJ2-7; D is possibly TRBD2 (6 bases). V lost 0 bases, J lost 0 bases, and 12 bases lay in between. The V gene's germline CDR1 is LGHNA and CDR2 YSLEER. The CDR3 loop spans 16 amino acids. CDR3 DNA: TGCGCCAGCAGCCAAGATCGACTAGATCTCTCCTACGAGCAGTACTTC. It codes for CASSQDRLDLSYEQYF.

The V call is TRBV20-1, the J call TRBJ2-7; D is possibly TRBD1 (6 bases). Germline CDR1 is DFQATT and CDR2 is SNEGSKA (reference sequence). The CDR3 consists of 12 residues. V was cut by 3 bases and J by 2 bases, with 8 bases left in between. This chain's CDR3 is CSARRTAYEQYF. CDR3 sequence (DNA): TGCAGTGCTAGGCGGACAGCCTACGAGCAGTACTTC.

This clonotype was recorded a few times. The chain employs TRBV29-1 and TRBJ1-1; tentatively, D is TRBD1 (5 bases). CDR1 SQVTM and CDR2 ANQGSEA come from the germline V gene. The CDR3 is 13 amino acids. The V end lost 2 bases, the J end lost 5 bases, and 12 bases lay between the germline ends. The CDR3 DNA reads TGCAGCGTTGAACGGGGCAGTGGTACTGAAGCTTTCTTT. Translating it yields CSVERGSGTEAFF.

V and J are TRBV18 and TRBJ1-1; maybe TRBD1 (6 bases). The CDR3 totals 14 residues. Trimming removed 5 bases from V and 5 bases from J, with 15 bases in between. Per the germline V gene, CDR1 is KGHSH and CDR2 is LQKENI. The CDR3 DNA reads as TGTGCCAGCTCAGCAGAGTTTGGGACAACTGAAGCTTTCTTT. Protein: CASSAEFGTTEAFF.

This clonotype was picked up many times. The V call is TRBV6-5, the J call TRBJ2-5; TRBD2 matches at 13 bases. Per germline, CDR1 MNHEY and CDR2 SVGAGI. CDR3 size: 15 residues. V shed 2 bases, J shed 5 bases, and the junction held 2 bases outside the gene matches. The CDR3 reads CASSYRGLAGETQYF. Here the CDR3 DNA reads TGTGCCAGCAGTTACCGGGGACTAGCGGGGGAGACCCAGTACTTC.

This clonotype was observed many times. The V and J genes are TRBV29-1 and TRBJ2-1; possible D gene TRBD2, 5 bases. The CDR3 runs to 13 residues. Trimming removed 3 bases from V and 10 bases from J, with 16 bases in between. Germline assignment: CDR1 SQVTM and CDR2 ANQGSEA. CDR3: CSVDHRGDSEQFF. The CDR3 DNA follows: TGCAGCGTTGATCACCGGGGAGACTCGGAGCAGTTCTTC.

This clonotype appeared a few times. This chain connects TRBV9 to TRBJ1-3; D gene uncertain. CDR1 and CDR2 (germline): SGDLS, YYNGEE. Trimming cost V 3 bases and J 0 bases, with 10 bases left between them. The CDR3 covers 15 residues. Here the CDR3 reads CASSAGGYSGNTIYF. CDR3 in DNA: TGTGCCAGCAGCGCAGGAGGGTACTCTGGAAACACCATATATTTT.

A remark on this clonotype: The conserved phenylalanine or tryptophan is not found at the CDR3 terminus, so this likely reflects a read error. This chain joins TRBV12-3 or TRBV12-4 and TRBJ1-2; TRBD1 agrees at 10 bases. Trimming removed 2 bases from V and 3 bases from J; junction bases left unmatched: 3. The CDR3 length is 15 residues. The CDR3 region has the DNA TGTGCCAGCAGTTTACGACAGGGGGCTGACTATGGCTACACCCTC. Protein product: CASSLRQGADYGYTL.

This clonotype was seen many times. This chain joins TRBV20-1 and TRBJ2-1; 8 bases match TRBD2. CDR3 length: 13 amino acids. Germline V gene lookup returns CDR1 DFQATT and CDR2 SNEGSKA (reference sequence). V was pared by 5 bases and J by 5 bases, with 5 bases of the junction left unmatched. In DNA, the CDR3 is TGCAGTGCTTCCCCGGGACTAGACAATGAGCAGTTCTTC. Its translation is CSASPGLDNEQFF.

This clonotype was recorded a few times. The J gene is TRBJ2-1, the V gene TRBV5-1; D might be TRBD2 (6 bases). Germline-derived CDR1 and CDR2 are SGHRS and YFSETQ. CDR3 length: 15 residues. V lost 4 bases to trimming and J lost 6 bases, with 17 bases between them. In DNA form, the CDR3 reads TGCGCCAGCAGCCCGGGACCCATCGGGAGCAATGAGCAGTTCTTC. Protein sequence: CASSPGPIGSNEQFF. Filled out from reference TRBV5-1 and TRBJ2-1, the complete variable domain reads KAGVTQTPRYLIKTRGQQVTLSCSPISGHRSVSWYQQTPGQGLQFLFEYFSETQRNKGNFPGRFSGRQFSNSRSEMNVSTLELGDSALYLCASSPGPIGSNEQFFGPGTRLTVL.